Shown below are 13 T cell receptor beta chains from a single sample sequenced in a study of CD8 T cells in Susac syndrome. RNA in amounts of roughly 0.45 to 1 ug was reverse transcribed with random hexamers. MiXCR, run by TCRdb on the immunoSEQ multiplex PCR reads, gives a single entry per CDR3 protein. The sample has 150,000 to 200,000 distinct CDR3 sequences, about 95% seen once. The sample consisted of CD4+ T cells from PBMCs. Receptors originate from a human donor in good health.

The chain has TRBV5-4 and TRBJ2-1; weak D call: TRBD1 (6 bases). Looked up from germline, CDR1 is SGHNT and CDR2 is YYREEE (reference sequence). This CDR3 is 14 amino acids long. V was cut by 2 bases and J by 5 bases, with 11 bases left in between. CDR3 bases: TGTGCCAGCAGCTTAATGACAGGAGACAATGAGCAGTTCTTC. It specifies CASSLMTGDNEQFF.

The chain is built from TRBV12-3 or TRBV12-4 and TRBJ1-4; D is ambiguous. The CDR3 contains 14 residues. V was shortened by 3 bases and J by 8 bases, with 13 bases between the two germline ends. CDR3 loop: CASSLSGMGEKLFF. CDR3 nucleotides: TGTGCCAGCAGTTTGTCCGGGATGGGGGAAAAACTGTTTTTT.

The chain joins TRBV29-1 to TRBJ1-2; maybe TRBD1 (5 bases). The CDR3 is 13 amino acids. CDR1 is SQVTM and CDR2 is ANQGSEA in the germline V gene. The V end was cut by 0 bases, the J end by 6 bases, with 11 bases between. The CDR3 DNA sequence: TGCAGCGTTGAAGACAGGGAAAGGGATGGCTACACCTTC. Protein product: CSVEDRERDGYTF.

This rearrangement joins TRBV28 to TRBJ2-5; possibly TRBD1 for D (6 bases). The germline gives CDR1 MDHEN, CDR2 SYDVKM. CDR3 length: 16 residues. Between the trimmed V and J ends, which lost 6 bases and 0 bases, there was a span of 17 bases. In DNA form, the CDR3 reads TGTGCCAGCAGACACAGGGTTGGGGTGTACCAAGAGACCCAGTACTTC. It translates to CASRHRVGVYQETQYF.

The CDR3 loop is CASTSGGREQFF. For the CDR3, the DNA is TGTGCCAGCACCTCAGGAGGCCGCGAGCAGTTCTTC. The chain is built from TRBV2 and TRBJ2-1, with a weak D call TRBD2 (5 bases). Trimming removed 7 bases at V and 10 bases at J, with 14 bases between. The CDR3 is made up of 12 amino acids. The germline gives CDR1 SNHLY, CDR2 FYNNEI.

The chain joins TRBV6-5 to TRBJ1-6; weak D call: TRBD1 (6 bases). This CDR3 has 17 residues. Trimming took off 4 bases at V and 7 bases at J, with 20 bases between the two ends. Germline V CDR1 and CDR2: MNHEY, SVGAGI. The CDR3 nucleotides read TGTGCCAGCAGTTCCCCTCCGAGGGGGGCTGGCAATTCACCCCTCCACTTT. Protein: CASSSPPRGAGNSPLHF.

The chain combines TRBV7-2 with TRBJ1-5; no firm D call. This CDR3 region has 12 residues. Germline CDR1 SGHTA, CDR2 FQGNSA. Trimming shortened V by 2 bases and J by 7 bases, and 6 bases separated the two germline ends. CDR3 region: CASSLKAQPQHF. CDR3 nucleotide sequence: TGTGCCAGCAGCTTAAAAGCCCAGCCCCAGCATTTT.

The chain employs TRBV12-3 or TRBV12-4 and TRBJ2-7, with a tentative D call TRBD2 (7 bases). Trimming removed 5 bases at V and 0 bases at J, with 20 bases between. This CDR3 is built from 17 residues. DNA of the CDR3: TGTGCCAGCAGTCCGGGAGGAGGTCGGGGACACTCCTACGAGCAGTACTTC. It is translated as CASSPGGGRGHSYEQYF.

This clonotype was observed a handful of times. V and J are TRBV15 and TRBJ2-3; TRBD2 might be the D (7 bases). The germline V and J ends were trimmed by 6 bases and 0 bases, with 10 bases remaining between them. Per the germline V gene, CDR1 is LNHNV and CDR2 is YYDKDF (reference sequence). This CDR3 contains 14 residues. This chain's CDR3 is CATSRGASTDTQYF. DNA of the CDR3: TGTGCCACCAGTCGGGGGGCGAGCACAGATACGCAGTATTTT. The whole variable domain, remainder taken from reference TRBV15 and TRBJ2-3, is DAMVIQNPRYQVTQFGKPVTLSCSQTLNHNVMYWYQQKSSQAPKLLFHYYDKDFNNEADTPDNFQSRRPNTSFCFLDIRSPGLGDTAMYLCATSRGASTDTQYFGPGTRLTVL.

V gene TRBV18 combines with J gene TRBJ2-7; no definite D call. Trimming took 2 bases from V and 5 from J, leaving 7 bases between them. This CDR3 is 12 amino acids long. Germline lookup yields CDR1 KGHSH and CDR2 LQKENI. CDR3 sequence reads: CASSPALDEQYF. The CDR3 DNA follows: TGTGCCAGCTCACCAGCGCTGGACGAGCAGTACTTC.

CDR3 nucleotides: TGCAGCGTGGACAGGGTCCTTAGTAGCTACACCTTC. Protein: CSVDRVLSSYTF. The gene calls are TRBV29-1 and TRBJ1-2; 8 positions match TRBD1. V was pared by 6 bases and J by 9 bases, with 9 bases of the junction left unmatched. Looked up from germline, CDR1 is SQVTM and CDR2 is ANQGSEA. The CDR3 is 12 residues long.

The CDR3 nucleotides read TGTGCCAGCAGTTACCTCGGAGGAACCTACGAGCAGTACTTC. It is translated as CASSYLGGTYEQYF. The chain employs TRBV6-2 or TRBV6-3 and TRBJ2-7; maybe TRBD2 (5 bases). The CDR3 runs to 14 residues. Germline-derived CDR1 and CDR2 are MNHEY and SVGEGT. The V end lost 2 bases, the J end lost 2 bases, and 10 bases lay between the germline ends.

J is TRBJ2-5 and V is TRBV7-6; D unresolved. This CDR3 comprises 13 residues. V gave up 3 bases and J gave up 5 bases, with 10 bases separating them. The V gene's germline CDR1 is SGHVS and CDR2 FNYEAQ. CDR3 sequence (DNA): TGTGCCAGCAGCTTTGGGCCCTTGGAGACCCAGTACTTC. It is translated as CASSFGPLETQYF.